This T cell receptor (beta chain) was profiled in a study of immune characterization of retroperitoneal liposarcoma. TCRdb re-called the PCR reads through MiXCR, storing one row per CDR3 protein. Of about 10,000 distinct CDR3 sequences listed, around 30% are singletons. Per the germline V gene, CDR1 is SGHNT and CDR2 is YENEEA. CDR3 size: 15 residues. With V trimmed by 1 base and J by 5 bases, 7 bases remained unmatched. The clonotype was recovered from a male donor with retroperitoneal liposarcoma. Material: tumor tissue. V and J are TRBV11-3 and TRBJ2-5, with 7 bases that match TRBD2. The CDR3 region is CASSLVQGLRETQYF. DNA of the CDR3: TGTGCCAGCAGCTTAGTTCAGGGACTAAGGGAGACCCAGTACTTC.